The 20 T cell receptor beta chains in this list originate from one sample, sequenced in a study of blood T cell repertoires in COVID-19. Measured with immunoSEQ multiplex PCR; TCRdb has only the in-frame clones, and not every one. The data show roughly 280,000 clones, around 93% seen once. The sequencing sample was made of PBMCs or T cells enriched from blood (not recorded which). The receptor set was obtained from a man aged 40-50 years who had been exposed to COVID-19.

The chain joins TRBV7-6 to TRBJ2-1; TRBD2 agrees at 10 bases. Germline CDR1 SGHVS, CDR2 FNYEAQ. This CDR3 is built from 18 residues. Trimming took 2 bases from V and 0 from J; bases not matched to a gene: 7. For the CDR3, the DNA is TGTGCCAGCAGCTTATTTGCTAGCGGGAGAAACTCCTACAATGAGCAGTTCTTC. The encoded protein is CASSLFASGRNSYNEQFF.

Concerning this clone itself: An end of the junction differs from the germline gene, which may be a read error. The rearrangement uses TRBV11-2 and TRBJ1-6; the D gene is possibly TRBD1 (5 bases). This CDR3 comprises 13 residues. CDR1 is SGHAT and CDR2 is FQNNGV in the germline V gene. The CDR3 protein is CASTLTEGSPLHF. The CDR3 DNA sequence: TGTGCCAGCACCTTAACGGAGGGGTCACCCCTCCACTTT.

This clone was seen just once. This chain joins TRBV11-2 and TRBJ2-3, with D possibly being TRBD2 (6 bases). V lost 6 bases and J 5 bases, leaving 24 bases between the germline ends. The CDR3 sequence is 17 residues long. The germline CDR1 and CDR2 sequences are SGHAT and FQNNGV. CDR3 sequence: CASSNPTWRVIEDTQYF. In DNA form, the CDR3 reads TGTGCCAGCAGTAATCCGACCTGGAGGGTGATAGAAGATACGCAGTATTTT.

This sequence joins TRBV6-5 and TRBJ2-5, with D tentatively TRBD1 (8 bases). Deletions cut 4 bases from V and 5 bases from J, with 17 bases between. Germline V gene data show CDR1 as MNHEY and CDR2 as SVGAGI. The CDR3 is 15 residues long. CDR3 nucleotide sequence: TGTGCCAGCAGTTCGGGACAGGCAGCGGGGGAGACCCAGTACTTC. It is translated as CASSSGQAAGETQYF.

This clone has only a few counts. The gene calls are TRBV2 and TRBJ2-1; perhaps TRBD2 as D (5 bases). Trimming took off 6 bases at V and 6 bases at J, with 15 bases between the two ends. Germline CDR1 and CDR2: SNHLY and FYNNEI. There are 14 residues in the CDR3. CDR3 DNA sequence: TGTGCCAGCAGAGCGGCTCTTCTCCTCAATGAGCAGTTCTTC. This encodes CASRAALLLNEQFF.

The chain employs TRBV21-1 and TRBJ1-3; the table's D call, TRBD1, has no DNA check behind it. TRBV21-1 is classified as a pseudogene. The CDR3 has 19 amino acids. CDR3 sequence: CASTSLRASSGVDGNTIYF. The CDR3 region has the DNA TGTGCCAGCACCTCTCTCAGGGCCTCCTCGGGCGTGGATGGAAACACCATATATTTT.

The V call is TRBV28, the J call TRBJ2-7; TRBD2 is a possible D gene (6 bases). Germline CDR1 and CDR2: MDHEN and SYDVKM. CDR3 length equals 17 residues. V lost 4 bases and J 1 base, leaving 20 bases between the germline ends. The CDR3 DNA sequence: TGTGCCAGCAGTTCTCCCCCGGAGGGAGCCTGGTCCTACGAGCAGTACTTC. Protein sequence: CASSSPPEGAWSYEQYF.

The chain carries TRBV28 and TRBJ1-6; 7 nucleotides line up with TRBD1. V was pared by 5 bases and J by 6 bases, with 16 bases of the junction left unmatched. The V gene's germline CDR1 is MDHEN and CDR2 SYDVKM. This CDR3 spans 18 amino acids. The CDR3 region is CASSPGTDDLWVNSPLHF. CDR3 DNA: TGTGCCAGCAGTCCCGGGACAGACGATCTATGGGTTAATTCACCCCTCCACTTT.

The CDR3 nucleotides read TGTGCCAGCAGTCAACCTTCGTCCGGGGCAGATACGCAGTATTTT. Translation: CASSQPSSGADTQYF. V gene TRBV27 combines with J gene TRBJ2-3; D is possibly TRBD2 (5 bases). The germline V gene has CDR1 MNHEY and CDR2 SMNVEV (reference sequence). The CDR3 extends over 15 amino acids. Deletions cut 5 bases from V and 4 bases from J, with 16 bases between.

This chain links TRBV7-9 with TRBJ1-1; 8 positions agree with TRBD1. The CDR3 spans 16 residues. Germline V gives CDR1 SEHNR, CDR2 FQNEAQ (reference sequence). After removal of 5 bases from V and 0 bases from J, the junction contained 8 bases not matched to a gene. DNA of the CDR3: TGTGCCAGCAGCGCTACAGGGGGTGCCATGAACACTGAAGCTTTCTTT. Encoded protein: CASSATGGAMNTEAFF.

The table lists this clone with a count of one. This chain joins TRBV28 and TRBJ2-3; TRBD2 is a possible D gene (5 bases). There are 15 residues in the CDR3. Trimming removed 3 bases from V and 3 bases from J, with 13 bases in between. CDR1 MDHEN and CDR2 SYDVKM come from the germline V gene. The CDR3 sequence: CASSLPAEMTDTQYF. The CDR3 bases are TGTGCCAGCAGTTTGCCAGCGGAGATGACAGATACGCAGTATTTT. The variable domain in full, with the rest retrieved from reference TRBV28 and TRBJ2-3, is DVKVTQSSRYLVKRTGEKVFLECVQDMDHENMFWYRQDPGLGLRLIYFSYDVKMKEKGDIPEGYSVSREKKERFSLILESASTNQTSMYLCASSLPAEMTDTQYFGPGTRLTVL.

This clone was observed a handful of times. Here the CDR3 reads CASRVAGGSYEQYF. The CDR3 DNA reads TGTGCCAGCCGGGTAGCGGGAGGGTCCTACGAGCAGTACTTC. The chain recombines TRBV11-2 with TRBJ2-7, with 11 bases lining up with TRBD2. Germline CDR1 reads SGHAT; CDR2 reads FQNNGV. With V trimmed by 8 bases and J by 1 base, 4 bases remained unmatched. The CDR3 has 14 residues.

The gene calls are TRBV27 and TRBJ2-1; D may be TRBD1 (6 bases). The germline gives CDR1 MNHEY, CDR2 SMNVEV (reference sequence). Trimming stripped 1 base from V and 5 bases from J, with 18 bases between. The CDR3 totals 17 residues. The CDR3, as DNA: TGTGCCAGCAGTTTATATGGTAGTGGGGGCCTGAACAATGAGCAGTTCTTC. Translation gives CASSLYGSGGLNNEQFF.

The chain couples TRBV30 to TRBJ2-2; D is uncertain. Germline CDR1 is GTSNPN and CDR2 is SVGIG (reference sequence). V was shortened by 2 bases and J by 1 base, with 5 bases between the two germline ends. This CDR3 has 13 amino acids. DNA for the CDR3: TGTGCCTGGAGTACAAGGAACACCGGGGAGCTGTTTTTT. It translates to CAWSTRNTGELFF.

The chain employs TRBV2 and TRBJ1-2; tentatively, D is TRBD1 (5 bases). The CDR3 sequence is 15 residues long. The germline gives CDR1 SNHLY, CDR2 FYNNEI. Trimming pared 9 bases from V and 2 bases from J, leaving 19 bases between. The CDR3 here is CARKSPRTPNYGYTF. The CDR3 region has the DNA TGTGCCAGAAAGAGTCCTAGGACACCGAACTATGGCTACACCTTC.

The chain is built from TRBV2 and TRBJ1-6; TRBD1 aligns across 8 bases. The CDR3 contains 18 residues. Germline values: CDR1 SNHLY, CDR2 FYNNEI. The V and J ends lost 0 bases and 9 bases, in that order; junction bases with no gene match: 13. The CDR3 is CASSEALSGQGQGSPLHF. The CDR3 nucleotides read TGTGCCAGCAGTGAAGCGCTCTCAGGACAGGGCCAAGGTTCACCCCTCCACTTT.

The chain combines TRBV7-9 with TRBJ2-7, with unresolved D. Trimming removed 1 base from V and 6 bases from J, with 7 bases in between. In germline, CDR1 is SEHNR, CDR2 FQNEAQ (reference sequence). There are 12 residues in the CDR3. CDR3 in DNA: TGTGCCAGCAGCTTAGAGCATTTCGAGCAGTACTTC. Amino acids: CASSLEHFEQYF.

V gene TRBV29-1 combines with J gene TRBJ2-5; 12 positions agree with TRBD1. The J segment lost 4 bases and the V segment lost 7 bases, leaving 4 bases of the junction unmatched. Germline values: CDR1 SQVTM, CDR2 ANQGSEA. This CDR3 contains 13 residues. CDR3 bases: TGCAGCGGGGGACAGGGGGCGGGAGAGACCCAGTACTTC. Protein sequence: CSGGQGAGETQYF.

The chain uses TRBV6-4 and TRBJ2-5, with unresolved D. The V gene's germline CDR1 is MRHNA and CDR2 SNTAGT. This CDR3 comprises 14 residues. V was pared by 4 bases and J by 5 bases, with 14 bases between. The chain's CDR3 is CASSVNPGRETQYF. The CDR3 DNA reads TGTGCCAGCAGTGTTAACCCGGGTAGGGAGACCCAGTACTTC.

The rearrangement joins TRBV28 to TRBJ1-5; D uncertain. The CDR3 loop spans 15 amino acids. CDR1 is MDHEN, CDR2 SYDVKM, per germline. V was shortened by 4 bases and J by 0 bases, with 10 bases between the two germline ends. The CDR3 region is CASSSRLYSNQPQHF. CDR3 nucleotides: TGTGCCAGCAGTTCGAGATTATATAGCAATCAGCCCCAGCATTTT. Full variable domain (missing parts from reference TRBV28 and TRBJ1-5): DVKVTQSSRYLVKRTGEKVFLECVQDMDHENMFWYRQDPGLGLRLIYFSYDVKMKEKGDIPEGYSVSREKKERFSLILESASTNQTSMYLCASSSRLYSNQPQHFGDGTRLSIL.